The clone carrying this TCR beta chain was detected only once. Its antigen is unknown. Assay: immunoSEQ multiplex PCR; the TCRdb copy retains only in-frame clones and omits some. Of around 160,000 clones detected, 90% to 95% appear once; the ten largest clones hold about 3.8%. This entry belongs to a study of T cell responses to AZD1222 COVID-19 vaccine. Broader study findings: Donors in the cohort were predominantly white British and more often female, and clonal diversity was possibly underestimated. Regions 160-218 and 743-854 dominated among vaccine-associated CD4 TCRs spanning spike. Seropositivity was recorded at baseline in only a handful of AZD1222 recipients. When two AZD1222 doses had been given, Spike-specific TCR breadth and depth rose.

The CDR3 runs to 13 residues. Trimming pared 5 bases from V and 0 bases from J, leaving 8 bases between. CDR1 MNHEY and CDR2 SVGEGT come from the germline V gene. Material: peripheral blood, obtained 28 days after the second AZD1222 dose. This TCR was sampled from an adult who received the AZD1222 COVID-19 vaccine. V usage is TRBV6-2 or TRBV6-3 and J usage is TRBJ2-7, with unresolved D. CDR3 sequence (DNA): TGTGCCAGCAGTCGCCGGAGCTCCTACGAGCAGTACTTC. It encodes CASSRRSSYEQYF.